In this sample, the clone carrying this T cell receptor beta chain turned up a few times. Conversion of TCR transcripts into cDNA relied on 5'RACE template switching, which added a universal primer site and UMIs. TCRdb re-derived calls from the 5' RACE reads in MiXCR, one entry per CDR3 protein. The sample gives roughly 310,000 distinct CDR3 sequences, around 3.9% of which show up once; around a quarter is in the top ten. This sample stems from a study of T cells after yellow fever vaccination. Germline CDR1 and CDR2: MNHEY and SVGAGI. The CDR3 covers 15 residues. V was cut by 0 bases and J by 10 bases, with 13 bases left in between.

The receptor was derived from a man aged 18 to 35 who received the YFV17D yellow fever vaccine. This material consisted of PBMCs, taken on the day of the yellow fever booster vaccination. V gene TRBV6-5 combines with J gene TRBJ1-6, with D perhaps matching TRBD1 (5 bases). Here the CDR3 DNA reads TGTGCCAGCAGTTACTCGAGGGACTCGGGATCACCCCTCCACTTT. Amino acid sequence: CASSYSRDSGSPLHF.